This TCR beta chain was observed in a study of blood T cell repertoires in COVID-19. Background on the study: Acute and convalescent COVID-19 specimens originated in the United States, Italy and Spain. T cells, B-cell-depleted T cells, or PBMCs provided the cDNA or gDNA that served as material.

Germline V gives CDR1 SNHLY, CDR2 FYNNEI. The V gene lost 2 bases and the J gene lost 0 bases, with 17 bases spanning the gap. This CDR3 region has 18 residues. In the authors' methods: Reference gene primer amplification in the assay estimated nucleated cell counts. The assay was immunoSEQ multiplex PCR, and TCRdb's table has in-frame clones only and misses some. V, J and clone size are those of that table, while D and trimming were read from the DNA. The sample holds about 170,000 clones, about 87% seen once. The sequenced material came from peripheral blood. This sequence joins TRBV2 and TRBJ1-5; the D is unclear. This receptor was identified in a woman in her 50s with acute or convalescent COVID-19. CDR3 protein: CASSEFTPTSYSNQPQHF. Here the CDR3 DNA reads TGTGCCAGCAGTGAATTCACACCGACATCTTATAGCAATCAGCCCCAGCATTTT. The variable domain in full, with the rest retrieved from reference TRBV2 and TRBJ1-5, is EPEVTQTPSHQVTQMGQEVILRCVPISNHLYFYWYRQILGQKVEFLVSFYNNEISEKSEIFDDQFSVERPDGSNFTLKIRSTKLEDSAMYFCASSEFTPTSYSNQPQHFGDGTRLSIL.